One and the same sample provided the 32 T cell receptor beta chains below, sequenced in a study of shared clonotypes between healthy human individuals. Clones were sequenced by immunoSEQ multiplex PCR, and TCRdb holds only the in-frame ones, with some missing. Found here are approximately 2.5 million clones, 93% of them singletons; the top ten hold 0.36%. The sequenced material came from naive CD4+ T cells from PBMCs. Subset defined: CD45RA+ positively selected. Receptors were obtained from a man aged 18 to 35 in good health. Some clones in this sample may be carry-over from other donors' samples.

A remark on this clone: Other DNA sequences within the sample encode an identical CDR3. The rearrangement joins TRBV5-1 to TRBJ2-7; TRBD1 is a possible D gene (6 bases). The CDR3 has 12 residues. Deletions cut 4 bases from V and 3 bases from J, with 8 bases between. Germline CDR1 SGHRS, CDR2 YFSETQ. The CDR3 coding sequence is TGCGCCAGCAGCCGGGACAACTACGAGCAGTACTTC. It is translated as CASSRDNYEQYF.

This clone showed up just a few times. The chain links TRBV2 to TRBJ1-1; D remains ambiguous. Trimming removed 10 bases at V and 0 bases at J, with 12 bases between. The CDR3 spans 13 residues. The V gene's germline CDR1 is SNHLY and CDR2 FYNNEI. In DNA, the CDR3 is TGTGCCACCGGAGTGGAGTTGAACACTGAAGCTTTCTTT. Protein sequence: CATGVELNTEAFF.

The DNA of the CDR3 is TGTGCCAGCAGCTCCGGACAGGGTCTTTGGGGAAAACTGTTTTTT. Amino acid sequence: CASSSGQGLWGKLFF. The V gene is TRBV7-9, the J gene TRBJ1-4; 8 nucleotides match TRBD1. In germline, CDR1 is SEHNR, CDR2 FQNEAQ (reference sequence). J gave up 10 bases and V 4 bases, and 11 bases lay outside the gene matches. This CDR3 contains 15 residues.

The CDR3 reads CATGQGYGYTF. The DNA of the CDR3 is TGTGCCACAGGACAGGGCTATGGCTACACCTTC. The chain employs TRBV6-6 and TRBJ1-2; 8 nucleotides line up with TRBD1. The junction had 2 bases not matched to a gene; V was cut back by 10 bases and J by 4 bases. Germline assignment: CDR1 MNHNY and CDR2 SVGAGI (reference sequence). The CDR3 has 11 residues.

This chain uses TRBV2 with TRBJ2-7, with D possibly matching TRBD2 (6 bases). V was shortened by 6 bases and J by 4 bases, with 13 bases between the two germline ends. CDR1 and CDR2 from the germline V gene are SNHLY and FYNNEI. The CDR3 is 13 residues long. The CDR3 DNA reads TGTGCCAGCAGCCTGGAGGGTCTTTACGAGCAGTACTTC. Translated, it gives CASSLEGLYEQYF.

This rearrangement joins TRBV7-9 to TRBJ2-3, with TRBD2 as a possible D gene (6 bases). Germline loops: CDR1 SEHNR, CDR2 FQNEAQ (reference sequence). The CDR3 spans 14 residues. Trimming took 7 bases from V and 0 from J, leaving 11 bases between them. The CDR3 here is CASNGGVSTDTQYF. The CDR3 coding sequence is TGTGCCAGCAATGGCGGGGTTAGCACAGATACGCAGTATTTT.

This sequence joins TRBV4-1 and TRBJ1-5; 7 nucleotides agree with TRBD1. The CDR3 contains 14 residues. V was pared by 4 bases and J by 7 bases, with 7 bases of the junction left unmatched. CDR1 and CDR2 (germline): MGHRA, YSYEKL. The CDR3 DNA reads TGCGCCAGCAGCCTTAGACAGGGTCCGCAGCCCCAGCATTTT. Its translation is CASSLRQGPQPQHF.

This clone was seen only once. The same CDR3 is also encoded by other DNA sequences in this sample. The V call is TRBV18, the J call TRBJ2-7; D is undetermined. CDR1 is KGHSH, CDR2 LQKENI, per germline. The V gene lost 2 bases and the J gene lost 1 base, with 9 bases spanning the gap. This CDR3 spans 14 amino acids. The CDR3: CASSPFRESYEQYF. DNA for the CDR3: TGTGCCAGCTCACCATTTAGGGAATCCTACGAGCAGTACTTC. Variable domain in full (rest from reference TRBV18 and TRBJ2-7): NAGVMQNPRHLVRRRGQEARLRCSPMKGHSHVYWYRQLPEEGLKFMVYLQKENIIDESGMPKERFSAEFPKEGPSILRIQQVVRGDSAAYFCASSPFRESYEQYFGPGTRLTVT.

The gene calls are TRBV7-9 and TRBJ2-7; 7 bases agree with TRBD1. The CDR3 is made up of 14 amino acids. The trim removed 2 bases at V and 3 bases at J, leaving 4 bases unmatched. Germline V gene sequence: CDR1 SEHNR, CDR2 FQNEAQ (reference sequence). This CDR3 is CASSLFAGGYEQYF. The CDR3 DNA reads as TGTGCCAGCAGCTTATTTGCAGGGGGCTACGAGCAGTACTTC.

The chain combines TRBV29-1 with TRBJ2-5; TRBD1 matches 9 bases. The J call may be in error: the DNA end matches TRBJ2-7 better. Germline V lookup: CDR1 SQVTM, CDR2 ANQGSEA. The CDR3 has 15 amino acids. The CDR3 nucleotides read TGCAGCGTTGAAGGGATGGGACAGGGTCTCTACGAGCAGTACTTC. Its translation: CSVEGMGQGLYEQYF.

Points on this clone: Other nucleotide sequences from this sample produce the same CDR3. This chain links TRBV5-1 with TRBJ1-4; possibly TRBD1 for D (5 bases). The germline V gene encodes CDR1 SGHRS and CDR2 YFSETQ. Trimming removed 0 bases at V and 2 bases at J, with 11 bases between. This CDR3 spans 16 amino acids. CDR3 loop: CASSLGGASTNEKLFF. The DNA of the CDR3 is TGCGCCAGCAGCTTGGGAGGGGCTTCGACTAATGAAAAACTGTTTTTT.

The chain combines TRBV28 with TRBJ2-7, with a weak D call TRBD1 (6 bases). The CDR3 length is 16 residues. Looked up from germline, CDR1 is MDHEN and CDR2 is SYDVKM. V shed 6 bases and J shed 3 bases, with 21 bases lying between them. The CDR3 DNA sequence: TGTGCCAGCAGCTTTTTAGGGGGTCGGACATACTACGAGCAGTACTTC. Protein product: CASSFLGGRTYYEQYF.

The count of this clone is one. This same CDR3 is encoded by further DNA sequences in the sample. The chain joins TRBV7-2 to TRBJ2-5, with unresolved D. Germline V gene sequence: CDR1 SGHTA, CDR2 FQGNSA. V shed 3 bases and J shed 2 bases, with 7 bases lying between them. The CDR3 spans 13 residues. The CDR3 DNA follows: TGTGCCAGCAGCTTTGGTCAGCAAGAGACCCAGTACTTC. Translated, it gives CASSFGQQETQYF.

This chain links TRBV6-6 with TRBJ1-1; 8 bases are a match to TRBD1. The germline V gene has CDR1 MNHNY and CDR2 SVGAGI (reference sequence). The CDR3 is made up of 14 amino acids. J was trimmed by 4 bases and V by 5 bases; bases with no gene match: 6. The CDR3 DNA is TGTGCCAGCAGTGGCGACAGGGGCGTCACTGAAGCTTTCTTT. Its protein product is CASSGDRGVTEAFF.

This clone showed up just once. The same CDR3 can be traced to other DNA sequences in this sample. The chain joins TRBV11-3 to TRBJ2-3, with TRBD2 matching 12 bases. CDR1 SGHNT and CDR2 YENEEA come from the germline V gene. The CDR3 is made up of 16 amino acids. V dropped 5 bases and J dropped 3; count of bases not matched to a gene: 6. CDR3 coding DNA: TGTGCCAGCAGCCTCGGACTAGCGGGAAGTACAGATACGCAGTATTTT. Amino acids: CASSLGLAGSTDTQYF.

Worth noting for this clone: This specimen includes other DNA sequences encoding the same CDR3. The V gene is TRBV7-3, the J gene TRBJ2-5; D gene uncertain. Germline CDR1 SGHTA, CDR2 FQGTGA. This CDR3 has 13 amino acids. With 3 bases removed from V and 1 base from J, the gap between germline ends came to 6 bases. The DNA of the CDR3 is TGTGCCAGCAGCTTCGGGCCCCAAGAGACCCAGTACTTC. Translating gives CASSFGPQETQYF.

This chain links TRBV25-1 with TRBJ2-1; 8 bases align to TRBD1. V gave up 4 bases and J gave up 0 bases; unmatched junction bases: 8. This CDR3 has 17 amino acids. Germline assignment: CDR1 MGHDK and CDR2 SYGVNS. CDR3 sequence: CASSVRDRQNSYNEQFF. CDR3 nucleotide sequence: TGTGCCAGCAGTGTCCGGGACAGGCAAAACTCCTACAATGAGCAGTTCTTC.

The chain's CDR3 is CASSLGSGPYYEQYF. In DNA form, the CDR3 reads TGTGCCAGCAGCTTAGGCTCGGGTCCGTACTACGAGCAGTACTTC. The rearrangement joins TRBV7-2 to TRBJ2-7; D remains ambiguous. The germline V gene encodes CDR1 SGHTA and CDR2 FQGNSA. The CDR3 contains 15 residues. V was trimmed by 1 base and J by 3 bases, leaving 13 bases between them.

The rearrangement joins TRBV9 to TRBJ2-7; tentatively, D is TRBD1 (5 bases). Germline CDR1 is SGDLS and CDR2 is YYNGEE. The CDR3 consists of 14 residues. V shed 7 bases and J shed 1 base, with 15 bases lying between them. CDR3 loop: CASSMTAGSYEQYF. The DNA for the CDR3 is TGTGCCAGCTCTATGACAGCCGGATCCTACGAGCAGTACTTC.

This clone was observed a single time. The V gene is TRBV5-5, the J gene TRBJ2-7, with D possibly being TRBD1 (5 bases). Trimming pared 4 bases from V and 2 bases from J, leaving 16 bases between. The CDR3 sequence is 15 residues long. CDR1 SGHKS and CDR2 YYEKEE come from the germline V gene (reference sequence). CDR3 nucleotide sequence: TGTGCCAGCAGCCCATCAGGGTTCATCACCTACGAGCAGTACTTC. It codes for CASSPSGFITYEQYF.

This chain connects TRBV28 to TRBJ1-6; D unclear. CDR3 length: 14 residues. Trimming left V 2 bases short and J 8 bases short, with 10 bases between. The germline V gene encodes CDR1 MDHEN and CDR2 SYDVKM. CDR3 region: CASSLQADYSPLHF. The CDR3 coding sequence is TGTGCCAGCAGTTTACAGGCAGACTATTCACCCCTCCACTTT.

V usage is TRBV28 and J usage is TRBJ2-1; D is perhaps TRBD1 (7 bases). The CDR3 is 13 amino acids. Trimming took off 8 bases at V and 6 bases at J, with 14 bases between the two ends. Germline V gene data show CDR1 as MDHEN and CDR2 as SYDVKM. The DNA for the CDR3 is TGTGCCAGCCGCTCAGGGGGGCCCAATGAGCAGTTCTTC. Its translation is CASRSGGPNEQFF.

V usage is TRBV11-3 and J usage is TRBJ2-3; D perhaps matches TRBD2 (5 bases). This CDR3 comprises 14 residues. Germline V lookup: CDR1 SGHNT, CDR2 YENEEA. Trimming stripped 6 bases from V and 6 bases from J, with 16 bases between. This chain's CDR3 is CASSIGRGPDTQYF. The CDR3 DNA sequence: TGTGCCAGCAGTATAGGACGGGGTCCGGATACGCAGTATTTT.

The V call is TRBV29-1, the J call TRBJ2-3; 7 positions match TRBD1. There are 12 residues in the CDR3. Trimming took 7 bases from V and 2 from J; bases not matched to a gene: 3. CDR1 and CDR2 from the germline V gene are SQVTM and ANQGSEA. CDR3 DNA sequence: TGCAGCGCCACAGGGGACACAGATACGCAGTATTTT. Protein product: CSATGDTDTQYF.

The chain is built from TRBV6-6 and TRBJ1-1, with a possible D match to TRBD1 (6 bases). Germline-derived CDR1 and CDR2 are MNHNY and SVGAGI (reference sequence). Deletions cut 6 bases from V and 11 bases from J, with 19 bases between. The CDR3 sequence is 13 residues long. As DNA, the CDR3 is TGTGCCAGCAGCGACAACAGGGATCGAGCCGCTTTCTTT. It encodes CASSDNRDRAAFF.

J is TRBJ1-4 and V is TRBV9, with a tentative D call TRBD1 (6 bases). The V end lost 0 bases, the J end lost 7 bases, and 16 bases lay between the germline ends. The CDR3 covers 16 residues. Germline V CDR1 and CDR2: SGDLS, YYNGEE. The CDR3 nucleotides read TGTGCCAGCAGCGTAGGGCATGGAGGGGGTGGTGAAAAACTGTTTTTT. Protein sequence: CASSVGHGGGGEKLFF. Looking up the rest from reference TRBV9 and TRBJ1-4 gives the full variable domain: DSGVTQTPKHLITATGQRVTLRCSPRSGDLSVYWYQQSLDQGLQFLIQYYNGEERAKGNILERFSAQQFPDLHSELNLSSLELGDSALYFCASSVGHGGGGEKLFFGSGTQLSVL.

This chain links TRBV2 with TRBJ2-1, with 8 bases identical to TRBD2. The CDR3 is 13 amino acids. Germline V gene sequence: CDR1 SNHLY, CDR2 FYNNEI. J gave up 0 bases and V 10 bases, and 2 bases lay outside the gene matches. The CDR3 DNA reads as TGTGCCACAGCGGGAGACTCCTACAATGAGCAGTTCTTC. Translating gives CATAGDSYNEQFF.

This clone was counted a single time. The chain carries TRBV5-1 and TRBJ2-3; 9 nucleotides align to TRBD2. The germline V gene has CDR1 SGHRS and CDR2 YFSETQ. The CDR3 runs 17 residues. Losses at the gene ends were 4 bases for V and 1 base for J; bases not matched to a gene: 10. The CDR3 spells CASSPLAGARGTDTQYF. Here the CDR3 DNA reads TGCGCCAGCAGCCCATTAGCGGGAGCCAGAGGCACAGATACGCAGTATTTT.

The V call is TRBV5-1, the J call TRBJ2-5, with D possibly being TRBD1 (6 bases). Trimming left V 4 bases short and J 4 bases short, with 14 bases between. The length of the CDR3 is 14 residues. The germline V gene has CDR1 SGHRS and CDR2 YFSETQ. The CDR3 DNA reads as TGCGCCAGCAGCCTAGGGGACAATCGAGAGACCCAGTACTTC. Translation gives CASSLGDNRETQYF.

V gene TRBV19 combines with J gene TRBJ2-5, with a possible D match to TRBD1 (6 bases). Trimming took off 6 bases at V and 5 bases at J, with 13 bases between the two ends. The CDR3 sequence is 13 residues long. The germline V gene has CDR1 LNHDA and CDR2 SQIVND (reference sequence). CDR3 sequence (DNA): TGTGCCAGTAGCGTACAGGGTCCGGAGACCCAGTACTTC. It is translated as CASSVQGPETQYF.

J is TRBJ1-1 and V is TRBV7-3; 7 bases are a match to TRBD1. With 3 bases clipped from V and 4 bases from J, the junction kept 5 bases outside the gene matches. The CDR3 has 14 amino acids. Germline CDR1 and CDR2: SGHTA and FQGTGA. The CDR3 DNA reads as TGTGCCAGCAGCTTCTCAGGGGGAGGCACTGAAGCTTTCTTT. It translates to CASSFSGGGTEAFF.

The gene calls are TRBV5-1 and TRBJ1-4; possibly TRBD1 for D (5 bases). V dropped 6 bases and J dropped 5 bases, with 14 bases sitting between them. The CDR3 length is 14 residues. The germline V gene encodes CDR1 SGHRS and CDR2 YFSETQ. In DNA, the CDR3 is TGCGCCAGCACCCCAGGGCCCTTAAATGAAAAACTGTTTTTT. It codes for CASTPGPLNEKLFF.